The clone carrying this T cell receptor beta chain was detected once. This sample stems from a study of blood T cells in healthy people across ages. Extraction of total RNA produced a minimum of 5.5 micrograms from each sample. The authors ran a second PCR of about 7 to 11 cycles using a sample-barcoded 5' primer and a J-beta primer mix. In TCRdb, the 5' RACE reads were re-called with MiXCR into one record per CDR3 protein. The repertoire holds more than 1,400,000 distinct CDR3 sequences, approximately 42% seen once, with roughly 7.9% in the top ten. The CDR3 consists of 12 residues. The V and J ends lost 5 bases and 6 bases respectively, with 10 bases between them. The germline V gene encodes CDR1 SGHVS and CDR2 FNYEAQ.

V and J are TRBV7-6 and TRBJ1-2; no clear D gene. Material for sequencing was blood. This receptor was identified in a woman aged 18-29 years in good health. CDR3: CASSPYGDGYTF. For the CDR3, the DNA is TGTGCCAGCAGCCCCTACGGCGATGGCTACACCTTC.